Presented here are 2 T cell receptor beta chains from one specimen sequenced in a study of shared T cell receptors in the human thymus. The repertoire was sequenced with immunoSEQ multiplex PCR; TCRdb's copy has only in-frame clones and lacks some. This table has around 730,000 clones, 80% to 90% appearing once. These data are also associated with another study on human thymus T cells.

Sequencing was performed on thymocytes. Source of these receptors: a girl under two years old with a congenital heart defect.

The count of this clone is one. The chain is built from TRBV18 and TRBJ1-1; no clear D gene. Germline CDR1 is KGHSH and CDR2 is LQKENI. Trimming removed 5 bases at V and 1 base at J, with 20 bases between. This CDR3 contains 17 residues. Written as DNA, the CDR3 is TGTGCCAGCTCAAGAACCCTAGTAGTCTACGGGAACACTGAAGCTTTCTTT. Translated, it gives CASSRTLVVYGNTEAFF.

The V call is TRBV7-6, the J call TRBJ2-5; D might be TRBD2 (5 bases). The CDR3 has 13 amino acids. From germline, CDR1 is SGHVS and CDR2 FNYEAQ. Trimming took 1 base from V and 3 from J, leaving 6 bases between them. CDR3 nucleotides: TGTGCCAGCAGCTTAGGAGGGAAAGAGACCCAGTACTTC. This gives the protein CASSLGGKETQYF.